This T cell receptor (beta chain) was identified during a study of blood T cell repertoires in COVID-19. On the study more broadly: Spain, Italy and the United States supplied samples that represented acute and convalescent COVID-19. Sources were T cells, B-cell-depleted T cells, or PBMCs; the material itself was cDNA or gDNA.

CDR3 length: 16 amino acids. Trimming pared 1 base from V and 6 bases from J, leaving 16 bases between. Germline V lookup: CDR1 LGHNT, CDR2 FRNRAP. Per the study methods: Reference gene primers were amplified, and this amplification served to estimate nucleated cell counts. Only in-frame clones appear in the TCRdb table, and some are missing; sequencing was by immunoSEQ multiplex PCR. Clonal size and the V and J genes are those of that table, whereas D and trimming came from the DNA. The top ten hold 2.5% to 4% of the sample, which has 250,000 or so clones, 60% to 75% seen once. The chain uses TRBV12-5 and TRBJ2-4; D perhaps matches TRBD2 (5 bases). The clonotype originates from a woman of 80 years or more with acute or convalescent COVID-19. The sample was peripheral blood. For the CDR3, the DNA is TGTGCTAGTGGTTTGGCGTCACTAGGGTCGCCAAACATTCAGTACTTC. It encodes CASGLASLGSPNIQYF.